The rows below give T cell receptor beta chains drawn from one sample of a study of cytomegalovirus exposure and HLA in healthy donors. Measured with immunoSEQ multiplex PCR; TCRdb has only the in-frame clones, and not every one. The data contain 200,000 or so clones, 79% of them seen just once; the ten biggest clones take up roughly 1.6%. The sample was PBMCs. The origin of the receptors is a man aged 50 to 59 in good health and CMV-seronegative. Both conserved end residues are part of each CDR3. Fields, in order: D gene, clone size, J gene, V gene, CDR3 DNA, CDR3 protein. D genes are given only for firm matches. For some rows the clone size is stated as once, few or many, or as a class when expanded; others skip it.

>TRBD2|NA|TRBJ2-3|TRBV9
TGTGCCAGCAGCCCCGGGACTAGTGGTGGTACGCAGTATTTT
CASSPGTSGGTQYF
>TRBD2|few|TRBJ2-7|TRBV28
TGTGCCAGCAGTTTAGCGGGAGGGGGAATGTATCGCGAGCAGTACTTC
CASSLAGGGMYREQYF
>TRBD2|NA|TRBJ2-7|TRBV18
TGTGCCAGCTCACCACCTAGCGGGAGTCTTTACGAGCAGTACTTC
CASSPPSGSLYEQYF
>NA|NA|TRBJ2-5|TRBV27
TGTGCCAGCAGTTTGACTATGCAGGCGACCCAGTACTTC
CASSLTMQATQYF
>NA|NA|TRBJ1-5|TRBV7-8
TGTGCCAGCAGCTCGGGGTATAGCAATCAGCCCCAGCATTTT
CASSSGYSNQPQHF
>NA|once|TRBJ1-1|TRBV7-3
TGTGCCAGCAGCTTAGGGAGGAGTAACACTGAAGCTTTCTTT
CASSLGRSNTEAFF
>TRBD2|NA|TRBJ2-5|TRBV4-1
TGCGCCAGCAGCCAGGGGTACGCTAGCGGGACCGAGACCCAGCACTTC
CASSQGYASGTETQHF
>NA|NA|TRBJ2-7|TRBV6-1
TGTGCCAGCAGTGACCGTATCAGCGTCGGCAGCGAGCAGTACTTC
CASSDRISVGSEQYF
>TRBD2|NA|TRBJ2-7|TRBV7-8
TGTGCCAGCAGCTTAGATGGCAGGGGACTAGCGGGGCCCAGCTCCTACGAGCAGTACTTC
CASSLDGRGLAGPSSYEQYF
>TRBD2|NA|TRBJ2-3|TRBV28
TGTGCCAGCAGTGCTAGCGGAACCAGCACAGATACGCAGTATTTT
CASSASGTSTDTQYF
>NA|NA|TRBJ2-3|TRBV27
TGTGCCAGCAGTTTAGCGGGCAGGTTTACAGATACGCAGTATTTT
CASSLAGRFTDTQYF
>NA|NA|TRBJ1-1|TRBV6-5
TGTGCCAGCAGTTACTCCGGGGAAAGAGTGAAAGCTTTCTTT
CASSYSGERVKAFF
>NA|NA|TRBJ2-5|TRBV11-2
TGTGCCAGCAGCTTACGTGGTCAGGAGGGAGGGACCCAGTACTTC
CASSLRGQEGGTQYF
>NA|NA|TRBJ2-1|TRBV25-1
TGTGCCAGCAGTGAAAACCCCACCTCCCCCCTCTCGGATGAGCAGTTCTTC
CASSENPTSPLSDEQFF
>NA|NA|TRBJ2-1|TRBV7-3
TGTGCCAGCAGCCTGGTGGCGGGACCCCTCAATGAGCAGTTCTTC
CASSLVAGPLNEQFF
>TRBD1|NA|TRBJ1-1|TRBV7-9
TGTGCCAGCAGCAAACAGGGGGGTGGTACTGAAGCTTTCTTT
CASSKQGGGTEAFF
>NA|NA|TRBJ1-2|TRBV13
TGTGCCAGCAGCTTATCAAGATCGGGACATTATTTCTACACCTTC
CASSLSRSGHYFYTF
>NA|few|TRBJ2-5|TRBV30
TGTGCCTGGACTTTACGGGAGACCCAGTACTTC
CAWTLRETQYF
>NA|NA|TRBJ2-6|TRBV7-3
TGTGCCAGCAGCTTAAATAGGGCGGGACTGATTGTCTCTGGGGCCAACGTCCTGACTTTC
CASSLNRAGLIVSGANVLTF
>TRBD2|few|TRBJ2-1|TRBV5-4
TGTGCCAGCAGCCAGACGGGGCTAGCGGGATTAGATGAGCAGTTCTTC
CASSQTGLAGLDEQFF
>NA|NA|TRBJ2-1|TRBV7-3
TGTGCCAGCAGCTTAGAGTCCCCCAGGGTTAGATGGGGCAATGAGCAGTTCTTC
CASSLESPRVRWGNEQFF
>TRBD1|NA|TRBJ1-2|TRBV6-5
TGTGCCAGCAGCCTACAGGGGAACTATGGCTACACCTTC
CASSLQGNYGYTF
>NA|NA|TRBJ2-1|TRBV2
TGTGCCAGCAGTGAATCCGATGAGCAGTTCTTC
CASSESDEQFF
>NA|NA|TRBJ1-4|TRBV6-5
TGTGCCAGCAGTAGTGCAGGGATGGGTGAAAAACTGTTTTTT
CASSSAGMGEKLFF
>TRBD2|NA|TRBJ2-1|TRBV5-1
TGCGCCAGCAGCGGAGGCCTAGCGGGAGGCAATGAGCAGTTCTTC
CASSGGLAGGNEQFF
>NA|NA|TRBJ2-7|TRBV7-6
TGTGCCAGCAGCTTAGGGCCTCCCTACGAGCAGTACTTC
CASSLGPPYEQYF
>TRBD2|NA|TRBJ2-1|TRBV27
TGTGCCAGCAGTTCCGGACTAGCGGGATTTGGAGATGAGCAGTTCTTC
CASSSGLAGFGDEQFF
>NA|NA|TRBJ2-1|TRBV5-1
TGCGCCAGCAGCTTTGAGGGAGGTTCTGTGGCCAATGAGCAGTTCTTC
CASSFEGGSVANEQFF
>NA|NA|TRBJ2-1|TRBV5-1
TGCGCCAGCAGCTTGACCGGGACACGATTCTCCTACAATGAGCAGTTCTTC
CASSLTGTRFSYNEQFF
>NA|few|TRBJ2-7|TRBV29-1
TGCAGCGTTCCCTCTGGGCCTTCCTACGAGCAGTACTTC
CSVPSGPSYEQYF
>TRBD1|few|TRBJ1-2|TRBV28
TGTGCCAGCAGCATCGGACAGGGGACCTACTATGGCTACACCTTC
CASSIGQGTYYGYTF
>NA|NA|TRBJ2-7|TRBV2
TGTGCCAGCAGTGAACAGAGGGTCGGCGAGCAGTACTTC
CASSEQRVGEQYF
>TRBD1|NA|TRBJ2-7|TRBV9
TGTGCCAGCAGCGGGAACAGGGGGAACGAGCAGTACTTC
CASSGNRGNEQYF
>NA|few|TRBJ2-7|TRBV2
TGTGCCAGCAGCTTGACAGCCACCTACGAGCAGTACTTC
CASSLTATYEQYF
>NA|NA|TRBJ2-3|TRBV4-2
TGTGCCAGCAGCCAAAAGGCTAGGAGCACAGATACGCAGTATTTT
CASSQKARSTDTQYF
>NA|NA|TRBJ2-2|TRBV7-3
TGTGCCAGCAGCTTACCCCACGCGATTCTCACCGGGGAGCTGTTTTTT
CASSLPHAILTGELFF
>NA|NA|TRBJ2-7|TRBV6-1
TGTGCCAGCAGTGAACGGCCCAAGGGGTTTACCTACGAGCAGTACTTC
CASSERPKGFTYEQYF
>NA|NA|TRBJ2-1|TRBV11-3
TGTGCCAGCAGCCCAACAGGAAGCTCCTACAATGAGCAGTTCTTC
CASSPTGSSYNEQFF
>NA|NA|TRBJ1-6|TRBV28
TGTGCCAGCAGTAACAGGGTCAGATCACCCCTCCACTTT
CASSNRVRSPLHF
>TRBD2|NA|TRBJ2-1|TRBV19
TGTGCCAGTAGAAGCTTGCGGGAGAGGAGTGAGCAGTTCTTC
CASRSLRERSEQFF
>NA|NA|TRBJ1-1|TRBV5-1
TGCGCCAGCAGCTTGGTCGGGGGAGGGAACACTGAAGCTTTCTTT
CASSLVGGGNTEAFF
>TRBD1|NA|TRBJ1-1|TRBV6-5
TGTGCCAGTTATCCTTCCGGGACAGGGAACACTGAAGCTTTCTTT
CASYPSGTGNTEAFF
>TRBD1|NA|TRBJ2-7|TRBV30
TGTGCCTGGAGTGCCTGGACAGGCCGTCACCCCTACGAGCAGTACTTC
CAWSAWTGRHPYEQYF
>NA|once|TRBJ2-5|TRBV7-9
TGTGCCAGCAGCATCCGGACGGGAGAAGTAGAGACCCAGTACTTC
CASSIRTGEVETQYF
>NA|NA|TRBJ2-1|TRBV10-1
TGCGCCAGCAGTGCTCGCGGTTCCTACAATGAGCAGTTCTTC
CASSARGSYNEQFF
>NA|few|TRBJ2-5|TRBV19
TGTGCCAGTCAGCTTATAGGTTCTACCTCAGGGACCCAGTACTTC
CASQLIGSTSGTQYF
>NA|few|TRBJ2-6|TRBV28
TGTGCCAGCAGTCCCGGACAGAGCTCTGGGGCCAACGTCCTGACTTTC
CASSPGQSSGANVLTF
>TRBD2|NA|TRBJ2-7|TRBV28
TGTGCCAGCAGTTCCCCAGCGGGAGGGCCCTACGAGCAGTACTTC
CASSSPAGGPYEQYF
>NA|NA|TRBJ2-7|TRBV9
TGTGCCAGCAGCGTAGCTTCAGGGCCTCGGCTCGAGCAGTACTTC
CASSVASGPRLEQYF
>TRBD1|NA|TRBJ1-1|TRBV10-1
TGCGCCAGCAGTGGCCGGGACAGGGGGACAACTGAAGCTTTCTTT
CASSGRDRGTTEAFF
>NA|NA|TRBJ2-1|TRBV9
TGTGCCAGCAGCGTAGCTCCCGTGCCGGAGGCTGAGCAGTTCTTC
CASSVAPVPEAEQFF
>TRBD2|NA|TRBJ2-7|TRBV28
TGTGCCAGCAGTGCTAGCGGGGGCGTGACCGAGCAGTACTTC
CASSASGGVTEQYF
>NA|NA|TRBJ2-7|TRBV5-1
TGCGCCAGCAGCTCAGTGGGAGAGGGATCCTACGAGCAGTACTTC
CASSSVGEGSYEQYF
>NA|NA|TRBJ1-5|TRBV18
TGTGCCAGCTCCCGCGGGGATCAGCCCCAGCATTTT
CASSRGDQPQHF
>TRBD1|NA|TRBJ2-3|TRBV10-1
TGCGCCAGCATCTCAGCGGGGACAGGGGGCTCAGATACGCAGTATTTT
CASISAGTGGSDTQYF
>TRBD1|NA|TRBJ2-5|TRBV7-2
TGTGCCAGCAGCTCTCAGGGGGCTGGAGAGACCCAGTACTTC
CASSSQGAGETQYF
>NA|NA|TRBJ2-7|TRBV30
TGTGCCTGGAGAGGCAGGGGCGATGAGGAGCAGTACTTC
CAWRGRGDEEQYF
>NA|NA|TRBJ2-2|TRBV7-9
TGTGCCAGCAGCTCGGGACAGGGTAATCGCCTAGCGGGATCCGGGGAGCTGTTTTTT
CASSSGQGNRLAGSGELFF
>TRBD1|NA|TRBJ2-3|TRBV30
TGTGCCTGGAGCGAGACAGGGAAGGGGACAGATACGCAGTATTTT
CAWSETGKGTDTQYF
>NA|NA|TRBJ1-2|TRBV28
TGTGCCAGCAGTACCGGGACACTCAGGCCTTTCTATGGCTACACCTTC
CASSTGTLRPFYGYTF